This T cell receptor beta chain was identified in a study of blood T cell repertoires in COVID-19 (dated by TCRdb to 2020 to 2022). For the study in its entirety: Collaborator samples came from the United States, Italy and Spain and covered acute and convalescent phases of COVID-19. A freely available public database, intended as a resource for researchers studying the immune response to SARS-CoV-2, is where the repertoires were released. A de-identified subject ID, COVID-19 status, age in years and sex were almost always included in the sample metadata. The prospective study material was composed of cDNA or gDNA derived from T cells, B-cell-depleted T cells, or PBMCs. Samples were obtained from the ongoing ImmuneRACE study (first 160 participants) and from over 1,000 subjects provided by 6 global collaborators. Deeply sampled blood TCRbeta repertoires from subjects exposed to, actively infected with, or recovered from COVID-19 were included in the dataset. Where available, HLA class I and class II types were taken from metadata supplied by the sample provider and were not determined by assay-based typing.

TCRbeta CDR3 regions were amplified from genomic DNA using the immunoSEQ Assay, a bias-controlled multiplex PCR. Regarding the original processing steps: The number of nucleated cells in each sample was estimated from the amplification of reference gene primers within the assay. To quantify the absolute abundance of each unique TCRbeta CDR3 rearrangement, sequence reads were collapsed and filtered. Productive Simpson clonality was computed per sample as the square root of Simpson's diversity index over productive rearrangements. TCRdb took over this immuneACCESS table, retaining in-frame rearrangements with V and J assigned. Such tables are incomplete; in checked studies, under half of the missing clones stem from an unresolved V gene, and the remainder is unexplained. V and J calls and clone size follow that table, whereas D and trimming were derived from the DNA. In this sample the table shows a few hundred thousand clones, 89% of which occur a single time. The biggest ten clones account for around 3% of the sample.

The research as a whole found: Clinical and demographic metadata were provided uncurated, with the amount varying by source and participant.

The CDR3 sequence holds 15 residues, the cysteine and phenylalanine included. The only DNA kept is the CDR3, 45 bases in frame from the first base. The V and J ends are trimmed by 0 bases and 3 bases, leaving 8 bases between them. CDR1 is given as LGHNA and CDR2 as YSLEER, both from the germline V gene. One collaborating source in Seattle enrolled patients while the patients were actively infected and followed the patients over time throughout the course of disease. Collaborating institutions collected whole blood in K2EDTA tubes following their own protocols. Collaborator samples were shipped for TCRbeta analysis as frozen whole blood, isolated PBMCs, or DNA extracted from either sample type. A word on this clone: No cognate antigen has been identified for it. Base qualities are not at hand, and no much larger clone is one base apart.

The sequence came from a woman younger than 45 with COVID-19, enrolled during active disease. Sequenced material: peripheral blood. The receptor chain draws on TRBV4-3 and TRBJ2-2; the D gene cannot be named for sure. This receptor carries the CDR3 CASSQDRLHTGELFF. DNA sequence: TGCGCCAGCAGCCAAGATCGACTCCACACCGGGGAGCTGTTTTTT.